This note documents a single T cell receptor (beta chain) sequence. This record comes from a study of control samples from healthy donors and cancer patients. Profiled with immunoSEQ multiplex PCR; TCRdb holds only in-frame clones, not every one. Of tens of thousands of clones listed, roughly four fifths were seen once; the top ten hold roughly 9.8%. Germline lookup yields CDR1 MNHEY and CDR2 SVGAGI. Trimming at V came to 2 bases and at J to 8 bases, leaving 9 bases not matched to a gene. The CDR3 is 15 amino acids. The TCR comes from a woman in her sixties in good health. Sequencing was done on a sample of blood. J is TRBJ1-2 and V is TRBV6-5; TRBD1 agrees at 9 bases. The CDR3 loop reads CASSYNTGGWKGYTF. The CDR3 DNA reads TGTGCCAGCAGTTACAACACAGGGGGCTGGAAAGGCTACACCTTC.